The next 13 T cell receptor beta chains were all read from a single sample in a study of Graves' ophthalmopathy and Graves' hyperthyroidism. Transcripts of RNA were the source for amplifying TCR beta CDR3 regions. First-round RT-PCR with HTBI primers preceded a second-round multiplex PCR. MiXCR, run by TCRdb on the multiplex PCR reads, gives a single entry per CDR3 protein. The sample shows around 1.1 million distinct CDR3 sequences, about 38% of them seen only once. Sequenced material: peripheral blood or thyroid tissue (not recorded which). The receptors originated from an adult man with Graves' hyperthyroidism.

This clonotype appeared a few times. The J gene is TRBJ2-2, the V gene TRBV6-6; D might be TRBD1 (6 bases). Germline V gene sequence: CDR1 MNHNY, CDR2 SVGAGI (reference sequence). V lost 0 bases to trimming and J lost 4 bases, with 18 bases between them. The CDR3 spans 18 residues. The CDR3 coding sequence is TGTGCCAGCAGTTACTCGAAATGGTACAGGGTCTCCACCGGGGAGCTGTTTTTT. It is translated as CASSYSKWYRVSTGELFF.

The CDR3 bases are TGTGCCAGCAGTGAGGCCCCCGACAGGTACACTGAAGCTTTCTTT. It is translated as CASSEAPDRYTEAFF. The chain employs TRBV25-1 and TRBJ1-1; perhaps TRBD1 as D (6 bases). Germline V gene data show CDR1 as MGHDK and CDR2 as SYGVNS. CDR3 length equals 15 residues. Deletions cut 3 bases from V and 3 bases from J, with 14 bases between.

This clonotype was seen a few times. V gene TRBV11-2 combines with J gene TRBJ1-6, with D perhaps TRBD1 (6 bases). CDR3 length equals 17 residues. Trimming stripped 1 base from V and 8 bases from J, with 18 bases between. Germline-derived CDR1 and CDR2 are SGHAT and FQNNGV. Here the CDR3 reads CASSLVFKGVDDSPLHF. CDR3 in DNA: TGTGCCAGCAGCTTAGTATTTAAGGGGGTCGATGATTCACCCCTCCACTTT.

The J gene is TRBJ1-5, the V gene TRBV6-5, with D possibly matching TRBD1 (6 bases). V lost 5 bases, J lost 7 bases, and 21 bases lay in between. The CDR3 has 16 amino acids. From germline, CDR1 is MNHEY and CDR2 SVGAGI. The CDR3 loop is CASSPRRGLRGQPQHF. The CDR3 bases are TGTGCCAGCAGTCCTCGCAGGGGTTTGCGGGGGCAGCCCCAGCATTTT.

This clonotype was observed many times. J is TRBJ1-1 and V is TRBV7-9; D unresolved. The CDR3 length is 14 residues. Germline values: CDR1 SEHNR, CDR2 FQNEAQ (reference sequence). Trimming shortened V by 5 bases and J by 1 base, and 11 bases separated the two germline ends. CDR3 nucleotide sequence: TGTGCCAGCAGCCCGAATAAGAGGAACACTGAAGCTTTCTTT. This codes for CASSPNKRNTEAFF.

This clonotype was observed many times. V usage is TRBV7-8 and J usage is TRBJ1-5, with 9 nucleotides matching TRBD1. V lost 1 base and J lost 4; bases outside the gene matches: 5. The CDR3 contains 16 residues. In germline, CDR1 is SGHVS, CDR2 FQNEAQ. CDR3 in amino acids: CASSLGLGQGNQPQHF. In nucleotides, the CDR3 is TGTGCCAGCAGCTTAGGTTTGGGACAGGGTAATCAGCCCCAGCATTTT.

This clonotype was seen at least ten times. This sequence joins TRBV12-3 or TRBV12-4 and TRBJ2-7; D unclear. With 5 bases removed from V and 5 bases from J, the gap between germline ends came to 10 bases. CDR3 length: 12 residues. The CDR3, as DNA: TGTGCCAGCAGTCCTAGGGTCCACGAGCAGTACTTC. Its protein is CASSPRVHEQYF.

This clonotype was detected only a few times. The rearrangement joins TRBV7-6 to TRBJ1-3, with D tentatively TRBD1 (5 bases). In germline, CDR1 is SGHVS, CDR2 FNYEAQ. The length of the CDR3 is 19 residues. Trimming pared 5 bases from V and 2 bases from J, leaving 25 bases between. The CDR3 sequence is CASSRVAGSDVTAGNTIYF. The CDR3 bases are TGTGCCAGCAGCCGAGTGGCAGGGTCGGACGTAACTGCTGGAAACACCATATATTTT.

This clonotype was observed a few times. Being one base from a much bigger clone, this may be a read error. The genes are TRBV6-5 and TRBJ1-5; D is possibly TRBD1 (5 bases). V gave up 6 bases and J gave up 3 bases, with 12 bases separating them. This CDR3 contains 14 residues. CDR1 is MNHEY and CDR2 is SVGAGI in the germline V gene. CDR3 amino acids: CASSRSGYNQPQHF. The CDR3 bases are TGTGCCAGCAGCCGGTCAGGGTACAATCAGCCCCAGCATTTT.

In this sample, this clonotype turned up many times. The chain employs TRBV2 and TRBJ2-6, with unresolved D. CDR1 SNHLY and CDR2 FYNNEI come from the germline V gene. The CDR3 extends over 14 amino acids. V lost 3 bases to trimming and J lost 4 bases, with 7 bases between them. This CDR3 is CASSEVGGANVLTF. The DNA for the CDR3 is TGTGCCAGCAGTGAGGTGGGAGGGGCCAACGTCCTGACTTTC.

The V call is TRBV11-2, the J call TRBJ1-5, with 7 bases fitting TRBD1. V was clipped by 6 bases and J by 11 bases; unmatched bases: 7. Germline CDR1 is SGHAT and CDR2 is FQNNGV. This CDR3 has 12 residues. The CDR3 DNA is TGTGCCAGCAGTCGACAGGGAGAAACCCAGCATTTT. Protein: CASSRQGETQHF.

Comments on this clonotype: A read error may explain this, as a much larger clone is one base away. The chain joins TRBV5-1 to TRBJ1-4; 7 bases line up with TRBD1. This CDR3 has 15 residues. The germline gives CDR1 SGHRS, CDR2 YFSETQ. DNA for the CDR3: TGCGCCAGCAGCTCGTCGACAGGGTCTAATGAAAAAATGTTTTTT. Amino acid sequence: CASSSSTGSNEKMFF. The whole variable domain, remainder taken from reference TRBV5-1 and TRBJ1-4, is KAGVTQTPRYLIKTRGQQVTLSCSPISGHRSVSWYQQTPGQGLQFLFEYFSETQRNKGNFPGRFSGRQFSNSRSEMNVSTLELGDSALYLCASSSSTGSNEKMFFGSGTQLSVL.

CDR3 coding DNA: TGCGCCAGCAGCTACCGGGACTTAAGCAATCAGCCCCAGCATTTT. Its protein product is CASSYRDLSNQPQHF. The rearrangement links TRBV4-1 to TRBJ1-5; weak D call: TRBD1 (5 bases). Trimming left V 5 bases short and J 1 base short, with 12 bases between. The length of the CDR3 is 15 residues. Germline CDR1 and CDR2: MGHRA and YSYEKL.